This T cell receptor beta chain originates from a study of blood T cell repertoires in COVID-19. Study-level background: The samples span acute and convalescent COVID-19 from the United States, Italy and Spain. Sources were T cells, B-cell-depleted T cells, or PBMCs; the material itself was cDNA or gDNA.

Libraries were prepared by immunoSEQ multiplex PCR; TCRdb keeps only in-frame clonotypes and omits some of them. The sample records 88,000 or so clones, approximately 85% being singletons. The CDR3 length is 16 residues. The ends lost 2 bases at V and 4 bases at J; junction bases unmatched: 11. Germline loops: CDR1 SGHRS, CDR2 YFSETQ. The sample was peripheral blood. This TCR was recovered from a man in his fifties or sixties with acute or convalescent COVID-19. The chain links TRBV5-1 to TRBJ2-5; 7 nucleotides align to TRBD1. The CDR3 reads CASSFTSQGVRETQYF. DNA for the CDR3: TGCGCCAGCAGCTTTACATCCCAGGGGGTACGAGAGACCCAGTACTTC.